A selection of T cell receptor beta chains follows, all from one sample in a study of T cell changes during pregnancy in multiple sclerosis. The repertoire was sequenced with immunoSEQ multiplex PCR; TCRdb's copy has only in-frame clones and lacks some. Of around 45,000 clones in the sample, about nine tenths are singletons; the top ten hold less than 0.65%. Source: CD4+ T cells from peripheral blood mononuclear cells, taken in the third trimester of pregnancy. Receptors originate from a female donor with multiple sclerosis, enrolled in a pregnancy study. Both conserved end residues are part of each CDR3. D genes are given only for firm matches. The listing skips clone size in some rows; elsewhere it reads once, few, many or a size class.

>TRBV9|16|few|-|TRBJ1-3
CASSGKGQYSGNTIYF
TGTGCCAGCAGCGGGAAGGGACAATACTCTGGAAACACCATATATTTT
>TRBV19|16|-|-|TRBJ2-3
CASSITAVASTDTQYF
TGTGCCAGTAGTATAACAGCGGTGGCTAGCACAGATACGCAGTATTTT
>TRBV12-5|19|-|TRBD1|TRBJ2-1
CASGLVSILWDRVSIEQFF
TGTGCTAGTGGTTTGGTCTCTATCCTTTGGGACAGGGTGTCGATTGAGCAGTTCTTC
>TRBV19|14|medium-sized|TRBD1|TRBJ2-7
CASSPGQVSYEQYF
TGTGCCAGTAGTCCGGGACAGGTCTCCTACGAGCAGTACTTC
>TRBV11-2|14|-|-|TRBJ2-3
CASSLVGGGNTQYF
TGTGCCAGCAGCTTGGTGGGAGGAGGAAATACGCAGTATTTT
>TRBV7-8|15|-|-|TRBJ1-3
CASSDGLRSGNTIYF
TGTGCCAGCAGCGACGGACTTCGCTCTGGAAACACCATATATTTT
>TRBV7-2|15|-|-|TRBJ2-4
CASSLGGKNQNIQYF
TGTGCCAGCAGCTTAGGAGGAAAGAACCAAAACATTCAGTACTTC
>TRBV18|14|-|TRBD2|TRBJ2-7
CASSPTGGAYEQYF
TGTGCCAGCTCACCAACGGGGGGAGCCTACGAGCAGTACTTC
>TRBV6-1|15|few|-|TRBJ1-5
CASSHRDRSNQPQHF
TGTGCCAGCAGTCACAGGGATCGATCCAATCAGCCCCAGCATTTT
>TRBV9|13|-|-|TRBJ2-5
CASSVGQQETQYF
TGTGCCAGCAGCGTAGGTCAACAAGAGACCCAGTACTTC
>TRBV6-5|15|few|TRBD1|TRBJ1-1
CASSYMGTVNTEAFF
TGTGCCAGCAGTTACATGGGGACAGTTAACACTGAAGCTTTCTTT
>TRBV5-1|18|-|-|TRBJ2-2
CASSLGALSSANTGELFF
TGCGCCAGCAGCTTGGGGGCCTTGTCGTCAGCTAACACCGGGGAGCTGTTTTTT
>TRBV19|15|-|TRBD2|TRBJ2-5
CASSLGGGRGETQYF
TGTGCCAGTAGTCTGGGAGGCGGGAGGGGAGAGACCCAGTACTTC
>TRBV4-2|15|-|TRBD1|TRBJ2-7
CASSRGGTGKGEQYF
TGTGCCAGCAGCCGGGGCGGGACAGGGAAGGGCGAGCAGTACTTC
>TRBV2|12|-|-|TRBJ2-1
CASSGPRDEQFF
TGTGCCAGCAGTGGACCGAGGGATGAGCAGTTCTTC
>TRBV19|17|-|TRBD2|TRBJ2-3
CASSTGTTYSGTDTQYF
TGTGCCAGTTCTACGGGGACTACTTATTCGGGCACAGATACGCAGTATTTT
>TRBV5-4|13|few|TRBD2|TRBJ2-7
CASSLPGGREQYF
TGTGCCAGCAGCTTGCCGGGAGGGAGGGAGCAGTACTTC
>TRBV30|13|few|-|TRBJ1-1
CAWSVRTDTEAFF
TGTGCCTGGAGTGTCAGGACAGACACTGAAGCTTTCTTT
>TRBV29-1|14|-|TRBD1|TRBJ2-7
CSVRDRGTGNEQYF
TGCAGCGTCCGGGACAGGGGAACAGGTAACGAGCAGTACTTC
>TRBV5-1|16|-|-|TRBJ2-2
CASSLVEGPTTGELFF
TGCGCCAGCAGCTTGGTGGAGGGGCCAACCACCGGGGAGCTGTTTTTT
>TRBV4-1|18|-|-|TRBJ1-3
CASSQGGLSASSGNTIYF
TGCGCCAGCAGCCAAGGGGGACTTTCGGCGAGCTCTGGAAACACCATATATTTT
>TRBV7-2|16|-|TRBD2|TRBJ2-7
CASSPPGGGPTYEQYF
TGTGCCAGCAGCCCTCCGGGGGGGGGCCCCACCTACGAGCAGTACTTC
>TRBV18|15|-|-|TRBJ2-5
CASSPLAVPQETQYF
TGTGCCAGCTCACCACTAGCGGTACCTCAAGAGACCCAGTACTTC
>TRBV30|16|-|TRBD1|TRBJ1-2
CAWSIGTERHWGGYTF
TGTGCCTGGAGTATTGGGACAGAGCGCCACTGGGGGGGCTACACCTTC
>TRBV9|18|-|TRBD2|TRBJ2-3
CASSVELPSGRDTDTQYF
TGTGCCAGCAGCGTAGAGCTTCCTAGCGGGAGGGACACAGATACGCAGTATTTT
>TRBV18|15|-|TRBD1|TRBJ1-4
CASSETGDVYEKLFF
TGTGCCAGCTCCGAGACAGGGGATGTGTATGAAAAACTGTTTTTT
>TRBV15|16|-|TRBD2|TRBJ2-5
CATSRALVAGQETQYF
TGTGCCACCAGCAGAGCGTTGGTAGCGGGCCAAGAGACCCAGTACTTC
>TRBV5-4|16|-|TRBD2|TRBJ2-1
CASSLEGGSAYNEQFF
TGTGCCAGCAGCTTAGAGGGCGGGAGCGCCTACAATGAGCAGTTCTTC
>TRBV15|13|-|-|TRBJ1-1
CATSVGGNTEAFF
TGTGCCACCAGCGTTGGAGGGAACACTGAAGCTTTCTTT
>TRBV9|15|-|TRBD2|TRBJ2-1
CASSATSGSYNEQFF
TGTGCCAGCAGCGCAACTAGCGGATCCTACAATGAGCAGTTCTTC
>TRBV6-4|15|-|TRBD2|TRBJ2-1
CASSPGTSGNNEQFF
TGTGCCAGCAGCCCCGGGACTAGCGGGAACAATGAGCAGTTCTTC
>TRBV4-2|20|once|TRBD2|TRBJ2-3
CASSQDRVIAGRRVTDTQYF
TGTGCCAGCAGCCAAGATCGTGTAATAGCGGGAAGGAGGGTGACAGATACGCAGTATTTT
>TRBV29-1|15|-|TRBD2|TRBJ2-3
CSVGLAGGSSDTQYF
TGCAGCGTTGGACTAGCGGGGGGTTCGTCAGATACGCAGTATTTT
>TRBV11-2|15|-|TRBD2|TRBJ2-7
CASSFLAGGPSEQYF
TGTGCCAGCAGCTTCTTAGCGGGAGGGCCGTCCGAGCAGTACTTC
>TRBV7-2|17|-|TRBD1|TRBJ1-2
CASSLSGTGYGGYGYTF
TGTGCCAGCAGCTTATCCGGGACAGGTTACGGTGGCTATGGCTACACCTTC
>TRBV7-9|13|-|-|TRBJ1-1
CASSLERISPAFF
TGTGCCAGCAGCTTAGAGAGGATTTCACCGGCTTTCTTT
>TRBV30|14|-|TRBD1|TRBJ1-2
CAWTFGQGTYGYTF
TGTGCCTGGACTTTCGGACAGGGAACTTATGGCTACACCTTC
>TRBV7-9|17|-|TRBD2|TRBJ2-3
CASSLASAGGPTDTQYF
TGTGCCAGCAGCTTAGCGTCGGCGGGAGGGCCGACAGATACGCAGTATTTT
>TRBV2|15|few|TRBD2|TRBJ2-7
CASSLRAGGVYEQYF
TGTGCCAGCAGTCTACGAGCGGGAGGGGTCTACGAGCAGTACTTC
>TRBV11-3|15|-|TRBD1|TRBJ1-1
CASSLGRGERNEAFF
TGTGCCAGCAGCTTAGGCAGGGGGGAAAGGAATGAAGCTTTCTTT
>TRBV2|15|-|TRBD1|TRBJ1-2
CASSSRVDRVDGYTF
TGTGCCAGCAGTTCACGAGTGGACAGGGTCGATGGCTACACCTTC
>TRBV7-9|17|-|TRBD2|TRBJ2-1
CASSFRGGQSSYNEQFF
TGTGCCAGCAGCTTCCGGGGGGGTCAGAGCTCCTACAATGAGCAGTTCTTC
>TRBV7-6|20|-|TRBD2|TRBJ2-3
CASSLGPGTSGGSSTDTQYF
TGTGCCAGCAGCTTAGGACCCGGGACTAGCGGGGGTTCTAGCACAGATACGCAGTATTTT
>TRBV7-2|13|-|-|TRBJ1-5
CASSLDKHQPQHF
TGTGCCAGCAGCTTGGACAAACATCAGCCCCAGCATTTT
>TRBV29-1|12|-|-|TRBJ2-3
CSAADSQDTQYF
TGCAGCGCTGCGGACTCCCAGGATACGCAGTATTTT
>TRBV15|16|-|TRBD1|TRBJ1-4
CATSRDLDRGNEKLFF
TGTGCCACCAGCAGAGACCTAGACAGGGGGAATGAAAAACTGTTTTTT
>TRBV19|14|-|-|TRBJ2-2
CASSIGAATGELFF
TGTGCCAGTAGTATAGGAGCAGCGACCGGGGAGCTGTTTTTT
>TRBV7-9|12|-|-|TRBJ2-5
CASSEALETQYF
TGTGCCAGCAGCGAGGCCTTAGAGACCCAGTACTTC
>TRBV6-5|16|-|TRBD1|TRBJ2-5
CASSSRSGGFGETQYF
TGTGCCAGCAGTTCTCGATCAGGGGGCTTTGGGGAGACCCAGTACTTC
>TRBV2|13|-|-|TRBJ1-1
CAGLIARGTEAFF
TGTGCCGGCCTAATTGCTCGGGGCACTGAAGCTTTCTTT
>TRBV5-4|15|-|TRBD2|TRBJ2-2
CASSQGSGSTGELFF
TGTGCCAGCAGCCAGGGTAGCGGGAGTACCGGGGAGCTGTTTTTT